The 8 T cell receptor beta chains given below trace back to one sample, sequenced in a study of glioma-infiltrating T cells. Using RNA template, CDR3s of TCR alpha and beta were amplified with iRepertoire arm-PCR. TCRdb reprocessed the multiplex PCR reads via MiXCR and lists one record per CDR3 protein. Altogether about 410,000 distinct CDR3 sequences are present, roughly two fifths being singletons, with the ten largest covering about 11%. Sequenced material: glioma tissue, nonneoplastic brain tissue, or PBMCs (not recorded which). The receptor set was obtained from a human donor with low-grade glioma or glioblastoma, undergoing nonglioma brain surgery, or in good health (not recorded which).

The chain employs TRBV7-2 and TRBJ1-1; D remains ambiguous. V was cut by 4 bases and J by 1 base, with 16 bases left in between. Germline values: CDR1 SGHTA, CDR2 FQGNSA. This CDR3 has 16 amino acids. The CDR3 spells CASSWRSGLTNTEAFF. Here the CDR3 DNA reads TGTGCCAGCAGCTGGAGATCCGGGCTCACGAACACTGAAGCTTTCTTT.

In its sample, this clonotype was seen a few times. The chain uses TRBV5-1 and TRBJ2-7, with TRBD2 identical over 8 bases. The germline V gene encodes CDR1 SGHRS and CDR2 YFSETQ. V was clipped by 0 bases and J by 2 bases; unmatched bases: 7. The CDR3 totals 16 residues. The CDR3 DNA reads TGCGCCAGCAGCTTGGAGGCTAGCGGGTTCACCTACGAGCAGTACTTC. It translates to CASSLEASGFTYEQYF.

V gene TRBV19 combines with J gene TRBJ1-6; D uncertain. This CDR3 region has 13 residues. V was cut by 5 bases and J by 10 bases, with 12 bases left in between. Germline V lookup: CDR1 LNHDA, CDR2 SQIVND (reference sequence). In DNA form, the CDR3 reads TGTGCCAGTAGTTCCTCCCTCGGGTCACCCCTCCACTTT. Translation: CASSSSLGSPLHF.

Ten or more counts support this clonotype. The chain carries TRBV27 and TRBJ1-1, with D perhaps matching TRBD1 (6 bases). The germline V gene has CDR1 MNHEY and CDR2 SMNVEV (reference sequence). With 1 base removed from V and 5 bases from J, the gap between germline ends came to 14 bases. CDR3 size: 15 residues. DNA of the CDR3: TGTGCCAGCAGTTTATGGGCACAGGGTGGTACTGAAGCTTTCTTT. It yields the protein CASSLWAQGGTEAFF.

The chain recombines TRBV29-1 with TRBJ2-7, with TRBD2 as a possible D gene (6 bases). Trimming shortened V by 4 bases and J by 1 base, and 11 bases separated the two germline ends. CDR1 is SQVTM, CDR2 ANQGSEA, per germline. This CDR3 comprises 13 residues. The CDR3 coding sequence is TGCAGCGTTGGACCGGGGAGGTCCTACGAGCAGTACTTC. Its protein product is CSVGPGRSYEQYF.

In DNA form, the CDR3 reads TGTGCCAGCACCTTGGGTAGAGGTAACACTGAAGCTTTCTTT. Translating it yields CASTLGRGNTEAFF. The chain links TRBV7-9 to TRBJ1-1, with unresolved D. This CDR3 has 14 amino acids. V lost 7 bases and J lost 2, with 14 bases in between. Germline CDR1 SEHNR, CDR2 FQNEAQ (reference sequence).

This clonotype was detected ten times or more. The CDR3, as DNA: TGCAGTGTCAGCGGGATTAACTATGGCTACACCTTC. It is translated as CSVSGINYGYTF. The chain is built from TRBV20-1 and TRBJ1-2; D is ambiguous. The V gene's germline CDR1 is DFQATT and CDR2 SNEGSKA (reference sequence). This CDR3 is 12 amino acids long. V dropped 7 bases and J dropped 1 base, with 10 bases sitting between them.

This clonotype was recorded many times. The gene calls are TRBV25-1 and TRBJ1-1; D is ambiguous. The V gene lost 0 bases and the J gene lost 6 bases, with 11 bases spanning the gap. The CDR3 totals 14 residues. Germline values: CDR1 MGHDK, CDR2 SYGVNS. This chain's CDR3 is CASSEYREYAEAFF. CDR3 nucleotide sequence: TGTGCCAGCAGTGAATATAGAGAATACGCTGAAGCTTTCTTT. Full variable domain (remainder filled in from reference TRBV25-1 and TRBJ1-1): EADIYQTPRYLVIGTGKKITLECSQTMGHDKMYWYQQDPGMELHLIHYSYGVNSTEKGDLSSESTVSRIRTEHFPLTLESARPSHTSQYLCASSEYREYAEAFFGQGTRLTVV.